A selection of T cell receptor beta chains follows, all from one sample in a study of blood T cell repertoires in COVID-19. The table came from immunoSEQ multiplex PCR; TCRdb's copy has only in-frame clones and leaves some out. This table has 140,000 to 150,000 clones, about 90% appearing once. Sample: PBMCs or T cells enriched from blood (not recorded which). These TCRs come from a woman between 40 and 50 years old who had been exposed to COVID-19. CDR3s leave out the opening cysteine and the closing phenylalanine or tryptophan. The order of the fields is V gene, CDR3 protein.

>TRBV28
ASSLPGQINVGNEKLF
>TRBV7-9
ASSFRLADNEQF
>TRBV25-1
ASSELYGYT
>TRBV19
ASSSRQGYSNTGELF
>TRBV28
ASSVIRSNNQPQH
>TRBV19
ASSIDLDRGPFMNTEAF
>TRBV5-4
ASSLELAVSYEQY
>TRBV4-1
ASTRQGNSNQPQH
>TRBV28
ASSFYGLTTEAF
>TRBV10-3
AISVAHEQF
>TRBV2
ASRVDGYGARVTQY
>TRBV5-1
ASSLGGDGGSART
>TRBV10-3
AISAGTGGGYT
>TRBV10-3
AISESSGGAYEKLF
>TRBV4-1
ASSHGLRLGQGGGTQY
>TRBV6-2/TRBV6-3
ASSLSGTQNEQY
>TRBV20-1
RLPLGTQY
>TRBV7-8
ASSFRAGVLDNEQF
>TRBV10-3
AISEERQGADTQY
>TRBV18
ASSARGEKLF
>TRBV9
ASSVDTAGDTQY
>TRBV5-1
ASSVPENTEAF
>TRBV29-1
SVDRRSGTRETQY
>TRBV6-5
ASSYTTGLTNYGYT
>TRBV27
ASRLLDRNTEAF
>TRBV5-1
ASSPGTGNTEAF
>TRBV5-4
ASSTQGQETQY
>TRBV25-1
ASSDPRVAVGETQY
>TRBV7-2
ASSLVLAGGRAKNIQY
>TRBV19
ASSIAPWTGGDGYT
>TRBV3-1/TRBV3-2
ASSQGGDRGRSTHYSNQPQH
>TRBV12-5
ASGSTGGNQPQH
>TRBV28
ASCRDRGSSRQPQH
>TRBV6-1
ASSSRGQALTAF
>TRBV19
ASSIGGGLSTYEQY
>TRBV10-3
AISERQGSNQPQH
>TRBV9
ASTRSVGVRDEQF
>TRBV6-1
ASSELDTEHYGYT
>TRBV7-2
ASSLPLGTEAF
>TRBV9
ASSPGLAGIADTQY
>TRBV7-3
ASSLGTGSLTDTQY
>TRBV27
ASSLEGSPSGANVLT
>TRBV9
ASSVTTGGAGGPMQY
>TRBV6-2/TRBV6-3
ASSIPGLAGVSSYNEQF
>TRBV9
ASSGSSGRKTDTQY
>TRBV19
ASMSGSSYNSPLH
>TRBV7-8
ASSPRVATNEKLF
>TRBV7-2
ASSLSGRRDTQY
>TRBV7-2
ASSGQFGEKLF
>TRBV2
ASSEWQGDQPQH
>TRBV19
ASRSILAGEETQY
>TRBV7-2
ASSLSGTGSHEQY
>TRBV11-2
ASSPGAETDTQY
>TRBV7-9
ASSPPRQGNSPLH